Shown below are 25 T cell receptor beta chains from a single sample sequenced in a study of T cells expressing NK-cell markers. Each CDR3 protein gets one entry in TCRdb, which reprocessed the 5' RACE reads and gives no DNA. This sample's clone table lists about 180,000 distinct CDR3 sequences. Sequenced: blood T cells: a sorted CD56 or NKG2C T cell subset, CD4+ or CD8+ T cells, or bulk PBMC T cells (not recorded which). The receptors originated from a man aged 18 to 69 in good health.

The rearrangement links TRBV7-9 to TRBJ2-1; TCRdb's assignment of TRBD2 cannot be checked, as there is no DNA. Per the germline V gene, CDR1 is SEHNR and CDR2 is FQNEAQ (reference sequence). The CDR3 length is 17 residues. CDR3 in amino acids: CASSLGVAGVSYNEQFF.

The gene calls are TRBV27 and TRBJ2-3; with no DNA, the TCRdb D assignment of TRBD1 cannot be verified. From germline, CDR1 is MNHEY and CDR2 SMNVEV (reference sequence). The CDR3 runs to 17 residues. The CDR3: CASSESWDREVPDTQYF.

The chain carries TRBV7-2 and TRBJ2-7; TCRdb gives TRBD2 as the D gene, but with no DNA this cannot be confirmed. The V gene's germline CDR1 is SGHTA and CDR2 FQGNSA. CDR3 length: 15 residues. CDR3 in amino acids: CASSYQAGPSYEQYF.

V gene TRBV13 combines with J gene TRBJ1-2; with no DNA, the TCRdb D assignment of TRBD1 cannot be verified. The CDR3 sequence is 16 residues long. Germline CDR1 is PRHDT and CDR2 is FYEKMQ (reference sequence). This CDR3 reads CASSLGWQGAQGGYTF.

This sequence joins TRBV10-3 and TRBJ2-3. Germline-derived CDR1 and CDR2 are ENHRY and SYGVKD. CDR3 size: 14 residues. CDR3: CAISDSDLFDTQYF.

The chain uses TRBV4-2 and TRBJ2-2; TCRdb reports TRBD1, a call that lacks DNA to check it against. Germline V gene sequence: CDR1 LGHNA, CDR2 YNFKEQ. CDR3 size: 18 residues. Here the CDR3 reads CASSQVTELRGLSGELFF.

The rearrangement uses TRBV9 and TRBJ2-3; TCRdb reports TRBD2, a call that lacks DNA to check it against. The CDR3 covers 14 residues. CDR1 and CDR2 (germline): SGDLS, YYNGEE. CDR3: CASTPGGAFDTQYF.

The chain carries TRBV2 and TRBJ2-2; lacking DNA, the TRBD2 call made by TCRdb goes unchecked. Germline V CDR1 and CDR2: SNHLY, FYNNEI. This CDR3 contains 15 residues. This CDR3 is CASSTASGEAGELFF.

The chain carries TRBV15 and TRBJ1-1; TCRdb's D call, TRBD1, is unchecked because there is no DNA. This CDR3 has 14 amino acids. CDR1 LNHNV and CDR2 YYDKDF come from the germline V gene (reference sequence). The CDR3 spells CATSRDWGSGMAFF.

The chain links TRBV6-1 to TRBJ2-1. Germline V lookup: CDR1 MNHNS, CDR2 SASEGT. CDR3 length equals 14 residues. CDR3 amino acids: CASNPGDSYNEQFF.

This chain uses TRBV7-9 with TRBJ2-7; TCRdb outputs TRBD2, but without DNA this stays unchecked. Germline CDR1 is SEHNR and CDR2 is FQNEAQ (reference sequence). The CDR3 loop spans 14 amino acids. CDR3 in amino acids: CASSDGSYSYEQYF.

V gene TRBV2 combines with J gene TRBJ1-2; TCRdb lists TRBD1, though no DNA is available to test this call. Looked up from germline, CDR1 is SNHLY and CDR2 is FYNNEI. CDR3 length: 14 amino acids. CDR3 protein: CASSEVQGDYGYTF.

The rearrangement joins TRBV28 to TRBJ2-5; TCRdb lists TRBD2, though no DNA is available to test this call. The CDR3 contains 16 residues. Germline V gives CDR1 MDHEN, CDR2 SYDVKM. The CDR3: CASSPRLAGAQETQYF.

The chain combines TRBV12-3 or TRBV12-4 with TRBJ2-1; TCRdb reports TRBD1, a call that lacks DNA to check it against. This CDR3 has 15 amino acids. The CDR3 sequence is CASSPPGQITHEQFF.

V is TRBV7-8 and J is TRBJ1-2; TCRdb picks TRBD1, but there is no DNA to check that call. CDR3 length: 16 residues. Per the germline V gene, CDR1 is SGHVS and CDR2 is FQNEAQ. Here the CDR3 reads CASSNRDSPSEYGYTF.

The chain has TRBV7-3 and TRBJ1-1. Looked up from germline, CDR1 is SGHTA and CDR2 is FQGTGA. CDR3 size: 13 residues. This CDR3 reads CASSFMENTEAFF.

The CDR3 protein is CASSLALGSGGSSYEQYF. This chain links TRBV11-1 with TRBJ2-7; TCRdb's D call, TRBD1, is unchecked because there is no DNA. This CDR3 is 18 amino acids long. Germline assignment: CDR1 SGHAT and CDR2 FQDESV (reference sequence).

V and J are TRBV11-1 and TRBJ2-3; with no DNA, the TCRdb D assignment of TRBD1 cannot be verified. Germline loops: CDR1 SGHAT, CDR2 FQDESV (reference sequence). CDR3 length: 18 amino acids. The CDR3 loop is CASSKPHESPLSTDTQYF.

The rearrangement joins TRBV6-1 to TRBJ2-7; TCRdb lists TRBD1, though no DNA is available to test this call. Germline V lookup: CDR1 MNHNS, CDR2 SASEGT. The CDR3 length is 16 residues. The CDR3 sequence is CASSPTGTLLTYEQYF.

This chain connects TRBV5-4 to TRBJ2-7; the D call from TCRdb, TRBD1, cannot be confirmed without DNA. The CDR3 is 14 residues long. Germline V gene sequence: CDR1 SGHNT, CDR2 YYREEE (reference sequence). Here the CDR3 reads CASSDRGVPYEQYF. Supplemented by reference TRBV5-4 and TRBJ2-7, the full variable domain reads ETGVTQSPTHLIKTRGQQVTLRCSSQSGHNTVSWYQQALGQGPQFIFQYYREEENGRGNFPPRFSGLQFPNYSSELNVNALELDDSALYLCASSDRGVPYEQYFGPGTRLTVT.

The CDR3: CASSPGAGGAVEQYF. This sequence joins TRBV18 and TRBJ2-7; there is no DNA to check the TCRdb D call of TRBD1. CDR1 and CDR2 (germline): KGHSH, LQKENI. CDR3 length equals 15 residues. The variable domain in full, with the rest retrieved from reference TRBV18 and TRBJ2-7, is NAGVMQNPRHLVRRRGQEARLRCSPMKGHSHVYWYRQLPEEGLKFMVYLQKENIIDESGMPKERFSAEFPKEGPSILRIQQVVRGDSAAYFCASSPGAGGAVEQYFGPGTRLTVT.

The chain employs TRBV20-1 and TRBJ1-2; checking the TCRdb D call of TRBD1 is not possible without DNA. CDR1 is DFQATT and CDR2 is SNEGSKA in the germline V gene (reference sequence). The CDR3 runs to 14 residues. CDR3 loop: CSSKWNRGNYGYTF.

V and J are TRBV15 and TRBJ2-1; TCRdb picks TRBD1, but there is no DNA to check that call. CDR3 size: 13 residues. The germline gives CDR1 LNHNV, CDR2 YYDKDF (reference sequence). CDR3 amino acids: CATSWKGENEQFF.

The CDR3 spells CASSLEGNRDNSYEQYF. The chain uses TRBV7-9 and TRBJ2-7; TCRdb proposes TRBD1, but this gene call is untestable without DNA. This CDR3 has 17 residues. Germline CDR1 SEHNR, CDR2 FQNEAQ (reference sequence).

V and J are TRBV19 and TRBJ2-1; the D call of TRBD2 rests on TCRdb alone, since no DNA is present to check it. The CDR3 sequence is 15 residues long. From germline, CDR1 is LNHDA and CDR2 SQIVND (reference sequence). Here the CDR3 reads CASSPRAYPYNEQFF.